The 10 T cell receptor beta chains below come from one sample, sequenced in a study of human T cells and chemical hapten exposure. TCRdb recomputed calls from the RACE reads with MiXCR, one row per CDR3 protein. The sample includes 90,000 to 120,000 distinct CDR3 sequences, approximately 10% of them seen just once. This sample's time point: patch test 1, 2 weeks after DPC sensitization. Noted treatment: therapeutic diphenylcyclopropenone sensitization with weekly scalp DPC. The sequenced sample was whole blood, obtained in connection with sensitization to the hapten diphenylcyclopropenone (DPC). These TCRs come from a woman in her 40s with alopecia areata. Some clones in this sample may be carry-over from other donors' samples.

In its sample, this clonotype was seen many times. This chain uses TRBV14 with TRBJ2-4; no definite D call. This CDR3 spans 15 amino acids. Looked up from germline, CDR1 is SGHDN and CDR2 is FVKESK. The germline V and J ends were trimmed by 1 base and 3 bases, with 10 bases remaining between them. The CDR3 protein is CASSQGVLNKNIQYF. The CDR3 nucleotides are TGTGCCAGCAGCCAAGGGGTCCTCAACAAAAACATTCAGTACTTC.

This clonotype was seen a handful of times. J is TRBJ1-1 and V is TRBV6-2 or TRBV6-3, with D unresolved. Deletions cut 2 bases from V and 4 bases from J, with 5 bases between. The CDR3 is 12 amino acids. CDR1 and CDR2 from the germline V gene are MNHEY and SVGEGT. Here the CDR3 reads CASSYASTEAFF. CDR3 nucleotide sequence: TGTGCCAGCAGTTACGCCTCCACTGAAGCTTTCTTT.

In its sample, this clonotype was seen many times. The CDR3 protein is CASSMASGAGQFF. The CDR3 DNA follows: TGTGCCAGTAGTATGGCTAGCGGGGCAGGGCAGTTCTTC. The rearrangement links TRBV19 to TRBJ2-1, with TRBD2 identical over 9 bases. Germline V gene lookup returns CDR1 LNHDA and CDR2 SQIVND (reference sequence). The CDR3 covers 13 residues. V lost 3 bases and J lost 12; bases outside the gene matches: 6.

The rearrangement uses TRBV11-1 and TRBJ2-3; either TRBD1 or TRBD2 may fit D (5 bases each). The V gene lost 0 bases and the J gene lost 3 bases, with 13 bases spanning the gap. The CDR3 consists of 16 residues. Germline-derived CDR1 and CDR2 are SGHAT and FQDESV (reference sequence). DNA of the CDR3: TGTGCCAGCAGCTTAGCACGGGACCAAGTGACAGATACGCAGTATTTT. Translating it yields CASSLARDQVTDTQYF.

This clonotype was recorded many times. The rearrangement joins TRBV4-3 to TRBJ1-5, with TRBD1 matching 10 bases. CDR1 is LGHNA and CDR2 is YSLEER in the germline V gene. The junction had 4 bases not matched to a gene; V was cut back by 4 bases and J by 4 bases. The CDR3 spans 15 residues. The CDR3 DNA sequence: TGCGCCAGCAGCCGGGGGACAGGGGAGAATCAGCCCCAGCATTTT. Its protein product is CASSRGTGENQPQHF.

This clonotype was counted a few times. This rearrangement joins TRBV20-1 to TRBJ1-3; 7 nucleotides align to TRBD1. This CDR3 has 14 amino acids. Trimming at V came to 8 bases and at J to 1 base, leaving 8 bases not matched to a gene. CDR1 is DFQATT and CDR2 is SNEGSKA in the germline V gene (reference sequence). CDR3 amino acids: CSIYDRDSGNTIYF. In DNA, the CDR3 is TGCAGTATATACGACAGGGATTCTGGAAACACCATATATTTT.

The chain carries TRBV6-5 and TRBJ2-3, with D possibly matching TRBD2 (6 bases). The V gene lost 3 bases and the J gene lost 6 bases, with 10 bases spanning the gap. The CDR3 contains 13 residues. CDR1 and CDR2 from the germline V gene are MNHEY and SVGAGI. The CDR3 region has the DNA TGTGCCAGCAGTTATAGAGGAGGGGATACGCAGTATTTT. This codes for CASSYRGGDTQYF.

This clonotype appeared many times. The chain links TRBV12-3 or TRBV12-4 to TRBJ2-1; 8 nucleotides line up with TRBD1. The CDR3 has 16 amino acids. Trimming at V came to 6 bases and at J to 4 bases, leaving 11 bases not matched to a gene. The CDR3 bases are TGTGCCAGCAGATCGACGGGACAGGCCTTATACAATGAGCAGTTCTTC. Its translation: CASRSTGQALYNEQFF.

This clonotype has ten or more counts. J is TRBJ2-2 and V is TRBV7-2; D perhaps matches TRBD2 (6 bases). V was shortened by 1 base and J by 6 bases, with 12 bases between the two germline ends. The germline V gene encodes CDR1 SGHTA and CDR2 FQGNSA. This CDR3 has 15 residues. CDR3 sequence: CASSLELARAGELFF. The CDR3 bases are TGTGCCAGCAGCTTAGAACTAGCTAGGGCCGGGGAGCTGTTTTTT.

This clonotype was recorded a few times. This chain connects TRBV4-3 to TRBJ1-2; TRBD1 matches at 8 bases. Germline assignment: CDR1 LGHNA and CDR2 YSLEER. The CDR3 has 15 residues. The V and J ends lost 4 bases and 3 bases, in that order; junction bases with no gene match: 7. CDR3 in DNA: TGCGCCAGCAGCCGGGGCGGACAGGGATACTATGGCTACACCTTC. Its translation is CASSRGGQGYYGYTF.